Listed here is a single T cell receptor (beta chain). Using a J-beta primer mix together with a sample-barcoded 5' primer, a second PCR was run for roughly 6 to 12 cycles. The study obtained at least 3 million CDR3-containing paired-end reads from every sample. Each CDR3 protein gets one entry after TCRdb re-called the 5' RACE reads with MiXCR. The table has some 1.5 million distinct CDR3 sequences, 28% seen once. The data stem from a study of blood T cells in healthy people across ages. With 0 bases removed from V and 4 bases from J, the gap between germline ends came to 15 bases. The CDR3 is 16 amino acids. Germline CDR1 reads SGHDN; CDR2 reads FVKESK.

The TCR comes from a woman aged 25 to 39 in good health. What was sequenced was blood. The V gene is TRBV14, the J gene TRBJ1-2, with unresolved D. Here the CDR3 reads CASSQEYGEALYGYTF. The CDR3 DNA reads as TGTGCCAGCAGCCAAGAATACGGGGAAGCCCTCTATGGCTACACCTTC.